The 28 T cell receptor beta chains reported below all come from one sample, sequenced in a study of T cell repertoires in cytomegalovirus infection. TCRdb ran MiXCR on the reads and lists one entry per CDR3 protein. The data contain approximately 730,000 distinct CDR3 sequences, around a third of them singletons. Antigen specificity for these receptors is unknown. Sequencing used cultured PBMCs, obtained from culture after CMV antigen stimulation. Source of these receptors: a human donor in good health (CMV status not recorded). Some clones in this sample may be carry-over from other donors' samples.

This chain joins TRBV18 and TRBJ1-3, with D possibly TRBD1 on 6 matching bases. The ends were cut back, 6 bases at V and 2 bases at J, with 20 bases in the middle. This CDR3 has 17 residues. Germline lookup yields CDR1 KGHSH and CDR2 LQKENI. CDR3 sequence (DNA): TGTGCCAGCTCCCTACTCGGGCGGGGGCTTCCTGGAAACACCATATATTTT. Translating gives CASSLLGRGLPGNTIYF.

V and J are TRBV5-4 and TRBJ1-6, with D unclear. This CDR3 contains 14 residues. V lost 2 bases and J lost 9, with 12 bases in between. Germline CDR1 is SGHNT and CDR2 is YYREEE (reference sequence). As DNA, the CDR3 is TGTGCCAGCAGCTTCGAGGGATTGAGTTCACCCCTCCACTTT. Its protein is CASSFEGLSSPLHF.

This chain joins TRBV23-1 and TRBJ1-1, with D unclear. TRBV23-1 is identified as an open reading frame with a role that is uncertain. The V and J ends lost 3 bases and 0 bases respectively, with 11 bases between them. The CDR3 has 15 residues. CDR3 residues: CASSHPPVLNTEAFF. In nucleotides, the CDR3 is TGCGCCAGCAGTCACCCCCCGGTTCTGAACACTGAAGCTTTCTTT.

The chain has TRBV5-1 and TRBJ2-2; 8 bases are a match to TRBD1. The CDR3 contains 17 residues. Germline CDR1 SGHRS, CDR2 YFSETQ. V lost 1 base and J lost 7; bases outside the gene matches: 12. The CDR3 region has the DNA TGCGCCAGCAGCTTGTTTGGGACAGGACACGACAACGGGGAGCTGTTTTTT. Amino acid sequence: CASSLFGTGHDNGELFF.

This clonotype was counted only a few times. This chain connects TRBV3-1 to TRBJ2-7, with 9 positions matching TRBD1. Per germline, CDR1 LGHDT and CDR2 YNNKEL (reference sequence). The CDR3 contains 14 residues. V dropped 4 bases and J dropped 1; count of bases not matched to a gene: 2. In DNA, the CDR3 is TGTGCCAGCAGCCGGACAGGGGAATCCTACGAGCAGTACTTC. This translates into CASSRTGESYEQYF.

CDR3 amino acids: CASGDGRYGYTF. CDR3 nucleotides: TGTGCCAGCGGGGACGGTCGCTATGGCTACACCTTC. The chain recombines TRBV27 with TRBJ1-2; a weak D match, TRBD1 (5 bases). V lost 8 bases, J lost 4 bases, and 11 bases lay in between. Per the germline V gene, CDR1 is MNHEY and CDR2 is SMNVEV (reference sequence). CDR3 length equals 12 residues.

This clonotype was observed a few times. The rearrangement uses TRBV2 and TRBJ2-3, with D perhaps TRBD2 (6 bases). The CDR3 is 15 amino acids. Germline V gene data show CDR1 as SNHLY and CDR2 as FYNNEI. Trimming removed 4 bases from V and 2 bases from J, with 13 bases in between. The CDR3 region has the DNA TGTGCCAGCAGTGGCCGGACTATCCCCACAGATACGCAGTATTTT. Translating gives CASSGRTIPTDTQYF. The full variable domain, with the rest looked up from reference TRBV2 and TRBJ2-3, is EPEVTQTPSHQVTQMGQEVILRCVPISNHLYFYWYRQILGQKVEFLVSFYNNEISEKSEIFDDQFSVERPDGSNFTLKIRSTKLEDSAMYFCASSGRTIPTDTQYFGPGTRLTVL.

DNA for the CDR3: TGTGCCGGAGGGACAGTTAACACCGGGGAGCTGTTTTTT. Translated: CAGGTVNTGELFF. The chain employs TRBV6-2 or TRBV6-3 and TRBJ2-2; weak D call: TRBD1 (7 bases). Germline V CDR1 and CDR2: MNHEY, SVGEGT. Trimming took off 11 bases at V and 2 bases at J, with 12 bases between the two ends. The CDR3 runs to 13 residues.

This clonotype occurred many times. This chain uses TRBV12-3 or TRBV12-4 with TRBJ1-1, with D hard to call. The ends were cut back, 3 bases at V and 6 bases at J, with 23 bases in the middle. The CDR3 loop spans 17 amino acids. The CDR3 nucleotides are TGTGCCAGCAGTTTCCCTCGGAAGGGCTTTAATGGGGCTGAAGCTTTCTTT. Its protein product is CASSFPRKGFNGAEAFF.

This chain connects TRBV20-1 to TRBJ2-1; a possible D gene is TRBD2 (5 bases). The germline V and J ends were trimmed by 2 bases and 2 bases, with 13 bases remaining between them. Germline assignment: CDR1 DFQATT and CDR2 SNEGSKA (reference sequence). The CDR3 is 15 amino acids. CDR3 nucleotide sequence: TGCAGTGCTAGACCCACTAGGAAGACCTACAATGAGCAGTTCTTC. It translates to CSARPTRKTYNEQFF.

The gene calls are TRBV7-8 and TRBJ1-2; 7 bases map to TRBD1. The V gene end was trimmed by 5 bases and the J gene end by 4 bases; junction bases not matched to a gene: 7. Germline V gene sequence: CDR1 SGHVS, CDR2 FQNEAQ. CDR3 length equals 14 residues. As DNA, the CDR3 is TGTGCCAGCAGCACAGACAGGGTTCGCTATGGCTACACCTTC. Encoded protein: CASSTDRVRYGYTF.

This clonotype came up many times. The chain has TRBV7-2 and TRBJ1-1; D remains unclear. Between the trimmed V and J ends, which lost 5 bases and 9 bases, there was a span of 16 bases. The CDR3 consists of 13 residues. The germline V gene has CDR1 SGHTA and CDR2 FQGNSA. The CDR3 loop reads CASSLEGGEKAFF. DNA of the CDR3: TGTGCCAGCAGCCTAGAGGGTGGCGAAAAAGCTTTCTTT.

This clonotype showed up just a few times. This sequence joins TRBV6-6 and TRBJ2-7; the D gene is possibly TRBD1 (6 bases). From germline, CDR1 is MNHNY and CDR2 SVGAGI (reference sequence). The CDR3 loop spans 14 amino acids. With 1 base removed from V and 5 bases from J, the gap between germline ends came to 12 bases. CDR3 loop: CASSYYRAANEQYF. As DNA, the CDR3 is TGTGCCAGCAGTTACTACAGGGCCGCAAACGAGCAGTACTTC.

This clonotype was counted ten times or more. The chain is built from TRBV7-2 and TRBJ2-1, with a possible D match to TRBD2 (5 bases). V lost 4 bases, J lost 0 bases, and 10 bases lay in between. Per germline, CDR1 SGHTA and CDR2 FQGNSA. There are 15 residues in the CDR3. The CDR3 sequence is CASSYSTSSYNEQFF. The CDR3 bases are TGTGCCAGCAGCTATTCTACTAGCTCCTACAATGAGCAGTTCTTC.

This clonotype was detected a few times. The chain combines TRBV7-6 with TRBJ2-1; 9 nucleotides line up with TRBD1. J lost 3 bases, V lost 5 bases, and 5 bases had no gene match. In germline, CDR1 is SGHVS, CDR2 FNYEAQ. CDR3 length equals 15 residues. The CDR3 nucleotides read TGTGCCAGCAGCATCCGGGACAGGGACTACAATGAGCAGTTCTTC. Its translation is CASSIRDRDYNEQFF.

This clonotype was counted a few times. The chain employs TRBV20-1 and TRBJ1-1; no clear D. The length of the CDR3 is 14 residues. V was shortened by 3 bases and J by 2 bases, with 13 bases between the two germline ends. Germline CDR1 and CDR2: DFQATT and SNEGSKA (reference sequence). CDR3 sequence: CSARLRHRNTEAFF. Written as DNA, the CDR3 is TGCAGTGCTAGGTTACGACATAGAAACACTGAAGCTTTCTTT.

The genes are TRBV12-3 or TRBV12-4 and TRBJ1-1; no clear D. V was shortened by 1 base and J by 0 bases, with 9 bases between the two germline ends. The CDR3 totals 15 residues. The CDR3 sequence is CASSLGLVLNTEAFF. DNA for the CDR3: TGTGCCAGCAGTTTAGGTTTGGTTTTGAACACTGAAGCTTTCTTT.

This clonotype has a handful of counts. The chain combines TRBV10-3 with TRBJ2-7; 8 bases match TRBD1. The V and J ends lost 4 bases and 3 bases, in that order; junction bases with no gene match: 5. Germline V gene lookup returns CDR1 ENHRY and CDR2 SYGVKD. CDR3 length equals 14 residues. This chain's CDR3 is CAISARDRGYEQYF. CDR3 DNA: TGTGCCATCAGTGCCCGAGACAGGGGCTACGAGCAGTACTTC.

This clonotype was observed at least ten times. The chain recombines TRBV7-2 with TRBJ1-2; D remains ambiguous. In germline, CDR1 is SGHTA, CDR2 FQGNSA. The length of the CDR3 is 13 residues. V was trimmed by 10 bases and J by 4 bases, leaving 16 bases between them. CDR3 sequence reads: CATVISGSYGYTF. The CDR3, as DNA: TGTGCCACCGTCATTTCGGGTAGCTATGGCTACACCTTC.

The rearrangement links TRBV2 to TRBJ1-6; 9 bases match TRBD1. Trimming at V came to 6 bases and at J to 7 bases, leaving 13 bases not matched to a gene. The germline gives CDR1 SNHLY, CDR2 FYNNEI. This CDR3 contains 17 residues. The CDR3: CASSQKRAGTGNSPLHF. CDR3 DNA: TGTGCCAGCAGCCAGAAAAGGGCCGGGACAGGGAATTCACCCCTCCACTTT.

The chain employs TRBV4-1 and TRBJ2-7; no reliable D call. This CDR3 spans 17 amino acids. The germline V gene encodes CDR1 MGHRA and CDR2 YSYEKL. V was pared by 8 bases and J by 3 bases, with 26 bases between. The CDR3 spells CASAVRFSESYYYEQYF. The CDR3 bases are TGCGCCAGCGCTGTTCGATTTTCGGAGAGTTACTACTACGAGCAGTACTTC.

This clonotype showed up just a few times. The rearrangement joins TRBV7-2 to TRBJ2-1; D may be TRBD1 (6 bases). This CDR3 region has 16 residues. V lost 5 bases and J 0 bases, leaving 14 bases between the germline ends. In germline, CDR1 is SGHTA, CDR2 FQGNSA. DNA for the CDR3: TGTGCCAGCAGCCGGCCAGGGGCGGGCTCCTACAATGAGCAGTTCTTC. Protein: CASSRPGAGSYNEQFF. Variable domain in full (rest from reference TRBV7-2 and TRBJ2-1): GAGVSQSPSNKVTEKGKDVELRCDPISGHTALYWYRQSLGQGLEFLIYFQGNSAPDKSGLPSDRFSAERTGGSVSTLTIQRTQQEDSAVYLCASSRPGAGSYNEQFFGPGTRLTVL.

At least ten counts were recorded for this clonotype. This chain links TRBV7-8 with TRBJ1-2; possible D gene TRBD1, 6 bases. The germline V gene encodes CDR1 SGHVS and CDR2 FQNEAQ. The CDR3 is made up of 14 amino acids. V shed 5 bases and J shed 4 bases, with 14 bases lying between them. This CDR3 is CASSPLQDSYGYTF. The CDR3 nucleotides are TGTGCCAGCAGCCCACTACAGGACAGCTATGGCTACACCTTC.

There are many counts of this clonotype. J is TRBJ2-5 and V is TRBV7-9, with 9 bases aligning to TRBD2. The germline V gene encodes CDR1 SEHNR and CDR2 FQNEAQ (reference sequence). With 5 bases clipped from V and 5 bases from J, the junction kept 15 bases outside the gene matches. This CDR3 has 17 residues. In nucleotides, the CDR3 is TGTGCCAGCAGCCTTTTGGGGCGGGAGGGCCCGGGTGAGACCCAGTACTTC. This translates into CASSLLGREGPGETQYF.

This clonotype was seen more than once but under ten times. The J gene is TRBJ2-3, the V gene TRBV27; D tentatively fits TRBD1 or TRBD2 (6 bases each). The CDR3 sequence is 15 residues long. CDR1 MNHEY and CDR2 SMNVEV come from the germline V gene (reference sequence). The ends were cut back, 2 bases at V and 2 bases at J, with 11 bases in the middle. The CDR3 nucleotides read TGTGCCAGCAGTTTACGGGGGCGTGCCACAGATACGCAGTATTTT. Translated: CASSLRGRATDTQYF.

There are a few counts of this clonotype. V usage is TRBV6-1 and J usage is TRBJ1-5; D remains unclear. The CDR3 length is 14 residues. Looked up from germline, CDR1 is MNHNS and CDR2 is SASEGT. Trimming pared 10 bases from V and 0 bases from J, leaving 13 bases between. The CDR3 nucleotides read TGTGCCACCAGGACGGACTATAGCAATCAGCCCCAGCATTTT. Protein: CATRTDYSNQPQHF.

The chain recombines TRBV19 with TRBJ2-1; D gene ambiguous. Germline CDR1 reads LNHDA; CDR2 reads SQIVND (reference sequence). Trimming pared 1 base from V and 0 bases from J, leaving 4 bases between. This CDR3 is 14 amino acids long. The CDR3 coding sequence is TGTGCCAGTAGTATAGGGTCCTCCTACAATGAGCAGTTCTTC. This translates into CASSIGSSYNEQFF.

V usage is TRBV20-1 and J usage is TRBJ2-7; TRBD1 matches 8 bases. The V gene's germline CDR1 is DFQATT and CDR2 SNEGSKA (reference sequence). CDR3 length: 13 residues. V shed 5 bases, J shed 2 bases, and the junction held 5 bases outside the gene matches. This chain's CDR3 is CSAEDRETYEQYF. CDR3 bases: TGCAGTGCTGAGGACAGGGAAACCTACGAGCAGTACTTC.